This T cell receptor beta chain is drawn from a study of blood T cell repertoires in COVID-19. Study information: Samples of COVID-19 (acute and convalescent) were obtained from the United States, Italy and Spain. T cells, B-cell-depleted T cells, or PBMCs provided the cDNA or gDNA that served as material.

The germline CDR1 and CDR2 sequences are ENHRY and SYGVKD. The CDR3 totals 19 residues. J was trimmed by 1 base and V by 5 bases; bases with no gene match: 17. Authors' methods: How many nucleated cells were present was estimated from reference gene primer amplification. Produced via immunoSEQ multiplex PCR; TCRdb's table is partial and in-frame only. The V and J calls and clone size were taken over from that table, and D and trimming were inferred from the DNA. Of 140,000 to 150,000 clones in the sample, around 80% were seen once. V usage is TRBV10-3 and J usage is TRBJ2-1, with 7 bases identical to TRBD2. This TCR derives from a man in his 70s who had recovered from COVID-19. Material: peripheral blood. The CDR3 DNA is TGTGCCATCAGTCCCGCGGGAGCGCCTGTCGATAGTTCCTACAATGAGCAGTTCTTC. This gives the protein CAISPAGAPVDSSYNEQFF.